This T cell receptor (beta chain) comes out of a study of blood T cell repertoires in COVID-19 (TCRdb year 2020). Regarding the complete study: Samples covering the acute and convalescent phases of COVID-19 were provided by collaborators in the United States, Italy and Spain. The prospective study material was composed of cDNA or gDNA derived from T cells, B-cell-depleted T cells, or PBMCs. Subjects who had been exposed to COVID-19, were actively infected with it, or had recovered from it provided the deeply sampled blood TCRbeta repertoires that made up the dataset. The repertoires were released in a freely available public database intended as a resource for research on the immune response to SARS-CoV-2. The samples were drawn from the first 160 participants of the ongoing ImmuneRACE study and from over 950 subjects provided by 6 global collaborators. The sample metadata nearly always contained a de-identified subject ID, COVID-19 status, age in years and sex. Where available, HLA class I and class II types were obtained from metadata supplied by the sample provider rather than from assay-based typing.

Overall study results and their limits: The quantity of clinical and demographic metadata differed by source and by participant and was supplied without curation.

The immunoSEQ Assay, a bias-controlled multiplex PCR, was used to amplify TCRbeta CDR3 regions from genomic DNA. For the original study's pipeline: The number of nucleated cells in each sample was estimated from the amplification of reference gene primers within the assay. To quantify the absolute abundance of each unique TCRbeta CDR3 rearrangement, sequence reads were collapsed and filtered. For each sample, productive Simpson clonality was calculated as the square root of Simpson's diversity index across productive rearrangements. TCRdb re-hosts the immuneACCESS table, in-frame sequences only. Its copies lack some clones; in the studies checked, an unresolved V gene accounts for under half of them, and the cause for the rest is not known. That table is the source of V, J and clone size, and D and trimming were worked out from the DNA. Across this sample there are about 220,000 clones, with 84% seen only once. The biggest ten clones account for around 2.4% of the sample.

Comment on this clone: The clone's antigen remains unknown. Base qualities are not provided; no much larger clone lies one nucleotide away.

Including cysteine and phenylalanine, the CDR3 has 17 amino acids. Just CDR3 DNA is preserved here, 51 bases in frame from base 1. V has 3 bases trimmed and J has 0 bases trimmed; junction bases matching no gene number 7. The germline V gene supplies CDR1 MGHRA and CDR2 YSYEKL. Samples from volunteer blood donors who had recovered from COVID-19 were contributed by a second Seattle source. Each collaborating institution followed its own protocols to collect whole blood in K2EDTA tubes. For TCRbeta analysis, collaborators shipped samples as frozen whole blood, isolated PBMCs, or DNA extracted from either of those sample types.

The rearrangement combines TRBV4-1 with TRBJ2-7; TRBD2 matches 11 bases in the middle. This clonotype was sampled from a man aged 35 to 55 who had recovered from COVID-19. Sequenced: peripheral blood. At the DNA level, the sequence is TGCGCCAGCAGCCAGGCGACCGGGACTAGCGGCTCCTACGAGCAGTACTTC. This encodes CASSQATGTSGSYEQYF.